This TCR beta chain appears in the sequencing data of a study of lymphopenia after photon versus proton radiotherapy. Generated by immunoSEQ multiplex PCR, the TCRdb table keeps only in-frame clones and is missing some. In the table there are 70,000 or so clones, 85% to 95% of which are singletons. Remarks on this clone: The antigen is undetermined.

Study-level findings and limits: Relative stability marked proton patients; photon patients lost diversity and naive cells. After the lymphocyte nadir, photon-treated repertoires showed oligoclonal expansion, especially of CD8+ Temra cells. Only patients who died were analyzed for survival; proton advantage is unproven. A bigger post-nadir fall in TCR diversity correlated inversely with survival time in deceased patients.

Germline CDR1 and CDR2: LGHNA and YNFKEQ. CDR3 length: 16 amino acids. V lost 1 base and J lost 8, with 17 bases in between. The specimen was peripheral blood, collected from a patient treated with photon-based radiotherapy. The sequence was obtained from a middle-aged woman with cholangiocarcinoma. This chain links TRBV4-2 with TRBJ1-4, with a tentative D call TRBD1 (5 bases). The CDR3 sequence is CASSQVSGQGGEKLFF. The CDR3 DNA reads TGTGCCAGCAGCCAAGTTTCGGGGCAAGGTGGGGAAAAACTGTTTTTT.